The clone carrying this T cell receptor beta chain showed up many times. What was amplified from RNA transcripts were TCR beta CDR3 regions. The HTBI primer set drove a first-round RT-PCR of the TCR CDR3. MiXCR was run by TCRdb on the multiplex PCR reads, yielding one entry per CDR3 protein. In the table there are about 270,000 distinct CDR3 sequences, under 30% of which are singletons. This sample is drawn from a study of T cells in Graves' hyperthyroidism and ophthalmopathy. The TCR comes from a man in his forties with Graves' hyperthyroidism that later progressed to Graves' ophthalmopathy. The sample comprised blood.

The CDR3 is CASSRVENQPQHF. The CDR3 DNA is TGTGCCAGCAGTCGAGTAGAAAATCAGCCCCAGCATTTT. The gene calls are TRBV6-5 and TRBJ1-5; D ambiguous. Germline-derived CDR1 and CDR2 are MNHEY and SVGAGI. The CDR3 runs to 13 residues. Trimming left V 5 bases short and J 4 bases short, with 9 bases between.